Included here is one TCR beta chain sequence, with context. Antigen unknown. These data belong to a study of identifying expanded T cells in peripheral blood. V lost 6 bases and J lost 2, with 14 bases in between. Germline loops: CDR1 MDHEN, CDR2 SYDVKM. This CDR3 region has 15 residues. During the collection period, no donor immune events like infections were recorded. Libraries were prepared by immunoSEQ multiplex PCR; TCRdb keeps only in-frame clonotypes and omits some of them. Of more than 90,000 clones listed, around 88% are singletons. Study-level results: Across healthy donors, higher total template counts meant significantly greater two-week count variance. About 1.2 clones differed between technical replicates, versus about 17 and 20 over time.

The source is a person between 18 and 70 years old in good health. The specimen sequenced was blood. The chain carries TRBV28 and TRBJ1-3; possible D gene TRBD1, 5 bases. The CDR3 loop reads CASSAPQATGNTIYF. In DNA, the CDR3 is TGTGCCAGCAGCGCCCCACAGGCTACTGGAAACACCATATATTTT.